Below, 11 T cell receptor beta chains from the same sample are listed, as sequenced in a study of shared clonotypes between healthy human individuals. Terminally differentiated effector memory CD45RA+ cells were excluded by CCR7 positive selection of CD45RO-negative cells. Sequenced by immunoSEQ multiplex PCR; TCRdb stores in-frame clones only, minus some. This sample yields around 2,000,000 clones, of which roughly 91% are seen a single time; under 2% belongs to the top ten. Sample: naive CD8+ T cells from PBMCs. Source of these receptors: a man aged 18 to 35 in good health. Some clones in this sample may be carry-over from other donors' samples.

The count of this clone is one. The chain carries TRBV4-3 and TRBJ2-3; TRBD1 matches at 7 bases. The germline V gene encodes CDR1 LGHNA and CDR2 YSLEER. CDR3 length: 15 amino acids. Trimming at V came to 4 bases and at J to 4 bases, leaving 8 bases not matched to a gene. CDR3 in DNA: TGCGCCAGCAGCCTAGGGGGACAGTGGGCAGATACGCAGTATTTT. It codes for CASSLGGQWADTQYF.

The chain carries TRBV27 and TRBJ1-2; D perhaps matches TRBD1 (5 bases). Trimming took off 2 bases at V and 3 bases at J, with 16 bases between the two ends. The CDR3 runs 16 residues. Germline lookup yields CDR1 MNHEY and CDR2 SMNVEV (reference sequence). The CDR3 nucleotides are TGTGCCAGCAGTTTAAGGGGCCTGGGAGGGTACTATGGCTACACCTTC. This translates into CASSLRGLGGYYGYTF.

The chain recombines TRBV14 with TRBJ2-5; D unresolved. The germline gives CDR1 SGHDN, CDR2 FVKESK. The CDR3 has 13 amino acids. The V and J ends lost 4 bases and 2 bases respectively, with 8 bases between them. The CDR3 here is CASSPSQQETQYF. The CDR3 coding sequence is TGTGCCAGCAGCCCCTCACAGCAAGAGACCCAGTACTTC. Looking up the rest from reference TRBV14 and TRBJ2-5 gives the full variable domain: EAGVTQFPSHSVIEKGQTVTLRCDPISGHDNLYWYRRVMGKEIKFLLHFVKESKQDESGMPNNRFLAERTGGTYSTLKVQPAELEDSGVYFCASSPSQQETQYFGPGTRLLVL.

Written as DNA, the CDR3 is TGTGCCAGCAGCCCCAAGGGCGGCGTAGCCAAAAACATTCAGTACTTC. Protein sequence: CASSPKGGVAKNIQYF. This chain links TRBV13 with TRBJ2-4; D is unresolved. The CDR3 runs to 16 residues. The germline gives CDR1 PRHDT, CDR2 FYEKMQ (reference sequence). Trimming took off 5 bases at V and 0 bases at J, with 14 bases between the two ends.

CDR3 region: CASSTRTAPGGYTF. The CDR3 DNA follows: TGTGCCAGTAGTACAAGGACCGCCCCGGGGGGCTACACCTTC. This chain joins TRBV19 and TRBJ1-2; D ambiguous. Trimming removed 4 bases at V and 8 bases at J, with 17 bases between. The V gene's germline CDR1 is LNHDA and CDR2 SQIVND (reference sequence). CDR3 length: 14 amino acids.

The V call is TRBV7-8, the J call TRBJ2-7; D is uncertain. From germline, CDR1 is SGHVS and CDR2 FQNEAQ. V was cut by 9 bases and J by 0 bases, with 21 bases left in between. The CDR3 has 16 residues. The CDR3 nucleotides are TGTGCCAGTTGCTTGGGAATCGAGAGACCCTCCTACGAGCAGTACTTC. This codes for CASCLGIERPSYEQYF.

V is TRBV5-1 and J is TRBJ2-2; TRBD1 is a possible D gene (6 bases). V lost 2 bases, J lost 2 bases, and 13 bases lay in between. The CDR3 is made up of 16 amino acids. Germline CDR1 SGHRS, CDR2 YFSETQ. The CDR3 DNA sequence: TGCGCCAGCAGCTTAAACCGGGACACTAACACCGGGGAGCTGTTTTTT. As protein: CASSLNRDTNTGELFF.

The chain couples TRBV15 to TRBJ2-3; the D is unclear. The CDR3 consists of 15 residues. Germline assignment: CDR1 LNHNV and CDR2 YYDKDF (reference sequence). V shed 2 bases and J shed 4 bases, with 13 bases lying between them. The CDR3 is CATSRFGSRADTQYF. For the CDR3, the DNA is TGTGCCACCAGCAGATTCGGCAGTCGCGCAGATACGCAGTATTTT.

The chain joins TRBV28 to TRBJ1-5; D call uncertain. V was shortened by 8 bases and J by 0 bases, with 11 bases between the two germline ends. The germline V gene encodes CDR1 MDHEN and CDR2 SYDVKM. This CDR3 has 14 amino acids. The CDR3 is CASRTGFSNQPQHF. CDR3 in DNA: TGTGCCAGCCGCACGGGGTTTAGCAATCAGCCCCAGCATTTT.

The count of this clone is one. V usage is TRBV28 and J usage is TRBJ2-3; D perhaps matches TRBD2 (6 bases). Trimming took 4 bases from V and 6 from J, leaving 14 bases between them. The CDR3 runs 14 residues. Germline CDR1 MDHEN, CDR2 SYDVKM. The CDR3 loop reads CASSSATSIDTQYF. The CDR3 DNA follows: TGTGCCAGCAGTTCAGCTACTAGCATCGATACGCAGTATTTT.

The CDR3 here is CASSFGGPTSEQFF. CDR3 bases: TGTGCCAGCAGTTTTGGGGGGCCCACCAGTGAGCAGTTCTTC. This chain joins TRBV27 and TRBJ2-1, with D possibly being TRBD1 or TRBD2 (6 bases each). This CDR3 contains 14 residues. Deletions cut 3 bases from V and 9 bases from J, with 15 bases between. Looked up from germline, CDR1 is MNHEY and CDR2 is SMNVEV (reference sequence).